This TCR beta chain comes out of a study of OX40 agonist ivuxolimab in advanced cancers. On the study more broadly: Patients were given ivuxolimab, an antibody that agonizes OX40 (CD134).

The CDR3 totals 19 residues. V was trimmed by 0 bases and J by 1 base, leaving 22 bases between them. Germline V lookup: CDR1 MNHNS, CDR2 SASEGT. The timepoints at which blood was sampled were baseline, cycle 4 day 1, and cycle 7 day 1. Profiled with immunoSEQ multiplex PCR; TCRdb holds only in-frame clones, not every one. The table records some 15,000 clones, roughly 81% of them present only once. This clonotype was obtained from an adult with an advanced solid tumor such as melanoma, head and neck, liver or kidney cancer. The chain has TRBV6-1 and TRBJ2-7; D remains ambiguous. The specimen comprised CD4+ or CD8+ T cells sorted from blood, sampled in a trial of the OX40 agonist ivuxolimab. The CDR3 sequence is CASSEAFGLWAGSSYEQYF. CDR3 nucleotide sequence: TGTGCCAGCAGTGAAGCTTTTGGGTTGTGGGCCGGCAGTTCCTACGAGCAGTACTTC.